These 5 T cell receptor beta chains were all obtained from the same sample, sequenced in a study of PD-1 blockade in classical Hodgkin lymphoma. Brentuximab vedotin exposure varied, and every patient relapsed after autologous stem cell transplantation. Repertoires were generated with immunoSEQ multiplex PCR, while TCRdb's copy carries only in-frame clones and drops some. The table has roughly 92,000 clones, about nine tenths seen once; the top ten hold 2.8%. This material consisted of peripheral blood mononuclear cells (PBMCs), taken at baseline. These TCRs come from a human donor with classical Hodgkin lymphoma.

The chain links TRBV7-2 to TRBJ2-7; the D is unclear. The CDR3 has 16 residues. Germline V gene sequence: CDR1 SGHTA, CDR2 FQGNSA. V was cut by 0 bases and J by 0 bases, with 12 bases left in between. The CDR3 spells CASSLAARKSSYEQYF. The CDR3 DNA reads TGTGCCAGCAGCTTAGCAGCCAGGAAGTCCTCCTACGAGCAGTACTTC.

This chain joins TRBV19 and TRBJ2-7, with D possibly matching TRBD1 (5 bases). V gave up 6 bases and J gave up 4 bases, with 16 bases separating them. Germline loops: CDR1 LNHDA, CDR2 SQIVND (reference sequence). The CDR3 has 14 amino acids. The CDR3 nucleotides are TGTGCCAGTAGCCAGACAGTAATGCGTTACGAGCAGTACTTC. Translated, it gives CASSQTVMRYEQYF.

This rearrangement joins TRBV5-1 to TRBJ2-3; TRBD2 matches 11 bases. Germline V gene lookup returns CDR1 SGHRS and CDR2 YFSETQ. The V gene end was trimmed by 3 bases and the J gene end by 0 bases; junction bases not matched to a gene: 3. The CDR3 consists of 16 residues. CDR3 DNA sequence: TGCGCCAGCAGCTCGGGACTAGCGGTTAGCACAGATACGCAGTATTTT. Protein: CASSSGLAVSTDTQYF. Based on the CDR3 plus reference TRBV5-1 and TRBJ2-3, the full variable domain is KAGVTQTPRYLIKTRGQQVTLSCSPISGHRSVSWYQQTPGQGLQFLFEYFSETQRNKGNFPGRFSGRQFSNSRSEMNVSTLELGDSALYLCASSSGLAVSTDTQYFGPGTRLTVL.

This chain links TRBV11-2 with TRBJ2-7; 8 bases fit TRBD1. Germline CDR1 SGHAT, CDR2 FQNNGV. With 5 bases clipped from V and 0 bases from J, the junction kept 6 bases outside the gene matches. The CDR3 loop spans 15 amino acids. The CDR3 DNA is TGTGCCAGCAGCCAAAGGACAGGGACCTCCTACGAGCAGTACTTC. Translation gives CASSQRTGTSYEQYF.

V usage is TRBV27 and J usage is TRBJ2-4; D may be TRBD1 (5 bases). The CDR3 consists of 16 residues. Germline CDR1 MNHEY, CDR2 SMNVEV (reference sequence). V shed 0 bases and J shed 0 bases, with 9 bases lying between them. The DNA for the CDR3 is TGTGCCAGCAGTTTATCGGGGCGGCTAGCCAAAAACATTCAGTACTTC. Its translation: CASSLSGRLAKNIQYF.